This entry is about one TCR beta chain. Its antigen is unknown. No base-level quality is on record; no much larger clone is a single base apart. This entry comes from a study of blood T cell repertoires in COVID-19 (dated by TCRdb to 2018 to 2021). Study-wide context: Collaborator samples came from the United States, Italy and Spain and covered acute and convalescent phases of COVID-19. The prospective study material was composed of cDNA or gDNA derived from T cells, B-cell-depleted T cells, or PBMCs. Deeply sampled blood TCRbeta repertoires from subjects exposed to, actively infected with, or recovered from COVID-19 were included in the dataset. A freely available public database, intended as a resource for researchers studying the immune response to SARS-CoV-2, is where the repertoires were released. Samples came from the ongoing ImmuneRACE study (first 160 participants) plus 1,254 subjects from 6 global collaborators. Sample metadata almost always included a de-identified subject ID, COVID-19 status, age in years and sex. Where available, HLA class I and class II types were taken from metadata supplied by the sample provider and were not determined by assay-based typing.

TCRbeta CDR3 regions were amplified from genomic DNA by means of the immunoSEQ Assay, a bias-controlled multiplex PCR. On the authors' methods: Nucleated cell counts per sample were estimated from amplification of reference gene primers within the assay. Sequence reads were collapsed and filtered to measure the absolute abundance of every unique TCRbeta CDR3 rearrangement. For each sample, productive Simpson clonality was calculated by taking the square root of Simpson's diversity index across productive rearrangements. TCRdb limited this immuneACCESS table to in-frame rearrangements with V and J called. A share of clones is missing; checked studies link under half to unresolved V genes, and the rest is unexplained. V and J calls and clone size come straight from that table; D and trimming were deduced from the DNA. Within this sample are about 330,000 clones, with 88% of them counted one time only. About 4.7% of the sample belongs to the ten largest clones.

In the prospective study, participants were roughly 18 to 100 years old, resided in about two dozen geographic areas of the United States, and were enrolled through a virtual design. To assign participants to cohorts, the prospective study relied on clinical history that participants themselves reported in a screening survey and a study questionnaire. ImmuneRACE Cohort 3 recovered participants were defined by two consecutive negative NP/OP PCR tests, healthcare professional clearance, or symptom resolution. Mobile phlebotomists in the prospective study collected whole blood, serum and a nasopharyngeal or oropharyngeal swab from every participant. Prospective study participants could optionally give additional blood draws and questionnaires over an approximately two-month period. Before DNA extraction, blood samples from the prospective study were shipped at room temperature or frozen. Overall results and qualifications from the work: Clinical and demographic metadata were provided uncurated, with the amount varying by source and participant.

Counted from cysteine to phenylalanine, this CDR3 has 15 amino acids. Of the read, only the CDR3 DNA is kept; its 45 bases are in frame from base 1. Reading the germline V gene gives CDR1 WSHSY and CDR2 SAAADI. V is cut back by 11 bases and J by 8 bases, with 14 bases in the junction unmatched. The chain was built from TRBV10-2 and TRBJ2-1, with TRBD2 identical over 11 junction bases. The sequence was collected from a man aged 30 to 45 who had recovered from COVID-19. Sequencing was performed on PBMCs or T cells enriched from blood (not recorded which). The CDR3 in this case is CARGGLAGGFDEQFF. The DNA sequence is given as TGCGCCCGGGGGGGGCTAGCGGGGGGTTTTGATGAGCAGTTCTTC.